The rows below give T cell receptor beta chains drawn from one sample of a study of beta chain features in type 1 diabetes. Clones were read by immunoSEQ multiplex PCR, and TCRdb kept only the in-frame ones, dropping some. The sample has around 500,000 clones, 30% seen once. The sample comprised naive CD4+ T cells from blood. These receptors originate from a man between 18 and 35 years old in good health. The CDR3 runs from the conserved cysteine through the conserved F or W. The D gene is left open where the match is weak. A row's size may be missing; if present it is once, few, many or a size class.

clone_size | cdr3_length | j_call | d_call | v_call | cdr3_aa | cdr3_nt
few | 14 | TRBJ2-7 | TRBD2 | TRBV7-2 | CASSLTGLAGSQYF | TGTGCCAGCAGCCTGACGGGACTAGCGGGATCACAGTACTTC
once | 16 | TRBJ2-7 | TRBD1 | TRBV10-3 | CAISARTGTSSYEQYF | TGTGCCATCAGTGCCCGGACAGGGACGAGCTCCTACGAGCAGTACTTC
few | 11 | TRBJ2-7 | - | TRBV28 | CASSLDKRQYF | TGTGCCAGCAGTCTGGACAAGAGGCAGTACTTC
- | 17 | TRBJ2-3 | - | TRBV4-2 | CASSQEALRTGTDTQYF | TGTGCCAGCAGCCAAGAGGCGCTGCGAACTGGCACAGATACGCAGTATTTT
few | 15 | TRBJ2-7 | TRBD2 | TRBV15 | CATSRESGTSYEQYF | TGTGCCACCAGCAGAGAGTCCGGGACTAGCTACGAGCAGTACTTC
few | 11 | TRBJ2-3 | - | TRBV30 | CAWTLGDTQYF | TGTGCCTGGACCCTAGGAGATACGCAGTATTTT
- | 13 | TRBJ2-1 | - | TRBV5-4 | CASSWIRVNEQFF | TGTGCCAGCAGCTGGATTAGGGTTAATGAGCAGTTCTTC
- | 15 | TRBJ1-4 | - | TRBV5-1 | CASSSDGSTNEKLFF | TGCGCCAGCAGCTCAGACGGCTCAACTAATGAAAAACTGTTTTTT
few | 11 | TRBJ1-2 | - | TRBV29-1 | CSVAHAGGYTF | TGCAGCGTAGCCCACGCAGGTGGCTACACCTTC
- | 15 | TRBJ2-4 | - | TRBV7-8 | CASSSPGGAKNIQYF | TGTGCCAGCAGCTCCCCAGGTGGAGCCAAAAACATTCAGTACTTC
few | 15 | TRBJ2-7 | TRBD2 | TRBV30 | CAWSVRREAPYEQYF | TGTGCCTGGAGTGTACGCCGGGAGGCACCCTACGAGCAGTACTTC
- | 14 | TRBJ1-2 | TRBD1 | TRBV5-1 | CASSLTTGGYGYTF | TGCGCCAGCAGCTTAACGACAGGGGGTTATGGCTACACCTTC
- | 14 | TRBJ2-7 | TRBD2 | TRBV5-1 | CASSFRLAGNEQYF | TGCGCCAGCAGCTTTAGGCTAGCGGGAAACGAGCAGTACTTC
few | 16 | TRBJ2-3 | - | TRBV30 | CAWSLLLGLGTDTQYF | TGTGCCTGGAGTCTCCTTCTGGGGCTGGGCACAGATACGCAGTATTTT
few | 15 | TRBJ2-7 | TRBD1 | TRBV7-2 | CASSRRDRGSYEQYF | TGTGCCAGCAGCCGCCGGGACAGGGGTTCCTACGAGCAGTACTTC
- | 16 | TRBJ2-7 | TRBD2 | TRBV29-1 | CSVAGLAAVDPREQYF | TGCAGCGTTGCAGGACTAGCGGCCGTTGACCCTAGGGAGCAGTACTTC
- | 15 | TRBJ2-5 | - | TRBV7-9 | CASSPWTVPKETQYF | TGTGCCAGCAGCCCGTGGACGGTACCTAAAGAGACCCAGTACTTC
- | 14 | TRBJ2-3 | TRBD2 | TRBV2 | CASRSTSGADTQYF | TGTGCCAGCAGGTCGACTAGCGGAGCAGATACGCAGTATTTT
- | 15 | TRBJ1-5 | - | TRBV30 | CAWSGMGHSNQPQHF | TGTGCCTGGAGCGGGATGGGGCACAGCAATCAGCCCCAGCATTTT
- | 16 | TRBJ2-2 | - | TRBV9 | CASSVTRPGTGGELFF | TGTGCCAGCAGCGTTACTAGACCAGGGACTGGCGGGGAGCTGTTTTTT
few | 13 | TRBJ2-7 | - | TRBV5-1 | CASSLRTAYEQYF | TGCGCCAGCAGCTTGAGGACAGCCTACGAGCAGTACTTC
few | 18 | TRBJ2-1 | TRBD1 | TRBV7-9 | CASISRDRNHRGGNEQFF | TGTGCCAGCATCTCTCGGGACAGGAACCACCGGGGAGGCAATGAGCAGTTCTTC
- | 14 | TRBJ2-1 | - | TRBV9 | CASSAHGSYNEQFF | TGTGCCAGCAGCGCGCATGGTTCCTACAATGAGCAGTTCTTC
few | 15 | TRBJ2-1 | - | TRBV5-1 | CASSLVSEAYNEQFF | TGCGCCAGCAGCTTGGTCTCTGAAGCCTACAATGAGCAGTTCTTC
few | 15 | TRBJ2-1 | TRBD2 | TRBV5-1 | CASSPTSGHVDEQFF | TGCGCCAGCAGCCCCACTAGCGGACACGTGGATGAGCAGTTCTTC
once | 15 | TRBJ2-7 | - | TRBV7-8 | CASSLVSGTTYEQYF | TGTGCCAGCAGCTTAGTCTCAGGTACTACCTACGAGCAGTACTTC
- | 14 | TRBJ2-5 | - | TRBV28 | CASITSQTEETQYF | TGTGCCAGCATTACCTCACAGACGGAAGAGACCCAGTACTTC
- | 13 | TRBJ2-3 | - | TRBV15 | CATSRDRVDTQYF | TGTGCCACCAGCAGAGATCGGGTGGATACGCAGTATTTT
few | 15 | TRBJ1-3 | TRBD1 | TRBV14 | CASSRQGGGGNTIYF | TGTGCCAGCAGTCGACAGGGAGGTGGTGGAAACACCATATATTTT
- | 15 | TRBJ2-7 | - | TRBV30 | CAWREPRASDYEQYF | TGTGCCTGGAGAGAACCCCGGGCCAGTGACTACGAGCAGTACTTC
- | 13 | TRBJ1-2 | - | TRBV9 | CASSVEPGRGYTF | TGTGCCAGCAGCGTAGAGCCGGGGCGGGGCTACACCTTC
- | 14 | TRBJ2-3 | - | TRBV4-3 | CASSQDARTDTQYF | TGCGCCAGCAGCCAAGACGCCCGCACAGATACGCAGTATTTT
few | 13 | TRBJ1-1 | - | TRBV7-9 | CASTSQGYTEAFF | TGTGCCAGCACCTCACAGGGATACACTGAAGCTTTCTTT
- | 14 | TRBJ2-7 | TRBD1 | TRBV30 | CAWSWDRGNYEQYF | TGTGCCTGGAGTTGGGACAGGGGGAACTACGAGCAGTACTTC
few | 13 | TRBJ2-5 | - | TRBV7-9 | CASSVTASETQYF | TGTGCCAGCAGCGTGACAGCCTCCGAGACCCAGTACTTC
- | 13 | TRBJ2-7 | - | TRBV28 | CASSLSGRYEQYF | TGTGCCAGCAGTTTATCTGGACGCTACGAGCAGTACTTC
- | 21 | TRBJ2-3 | TRBD2 | TRBV4-2 | CASSQRTSGTVPRYSTDTQYF | TGTGCCAGCAGCCAACGGACTAGCGGGACGGTTCCTCGTTATAGCACAGATACGCAGTATTTT
- | 15 | TRBJ2-7 | - | TRBV9 | CASSARGRMGYEQYF | TGTGCCAGCAGCGCCAGGGGACGGATGGGCTACGAGCAGTACTTC
few | 14 | TRBJ2-5 | - | TRBV15 | CATSIGNLGETQYF | TGTGCCACCAGCATCGGGAACCTGGGGGAGACCCAGTACTTC
- | 13 | TRBJ2-7 | TRBD1 | TRBV18 | CASSGTGGYEQYF | TGTGCCAGCTCAGGGACAGGGGGCTACGAGCAGTACTTC
- | 16 | TRBJ2-5 | TRBD2 | TRBV9 | CASSARLAGYQETQYF | TGTGCCAGCAGCGCCCGACTAGCGGGGTACCAAGAGACCCAGTACTTC